This entry lists 16 T cell receptor beta chains sequenced from one sample in a study of shared T cell receptors in the human thymus. The table came from immunoSEQ multiplex PCR; TCRdb's copy has only in-frame clones and leaves some out. The profile shows hundreds of thousands of clones, roughly 90% of them singletons. A further study also used this sample, focusing on human thymus T cells.

The sequencing input was thymocytes. The receptors derive from a boy younger than two with a congenital heart defect.

The chain recombines TRBV4-3 with TRBJ2-1; possible D gene TRBD2, 6 bases. Germline V gene data show CDR1 as LGHNA and CDR2 as YSLEER. CDR3 length: 15 amino acids. V was pared by 0 bases and J by 3 bases, with 9 bases between. Here the CDR3 DNA reads TGCGCCAGCAGCCAAGATGTGGGGGGCTACAATGAGCAGTTCTTC. It encodes CASSQDVGGYNEQFF.

The gene calls are TRBV4-2 and TRBJ2-1; 11 nucleotides line up with TRBD2. The germline V gene encodes CDR1 LGHNA and CDR2 YNFKEQ. The CDR3 runs to 15 residues. J gave up 6 bases and V 4 bases, and 5 bases lay outside the gene matches. The DNA of the CDR3 is TGTGCCAGCAGCCCACGACTAGCGGGACCCAATGAGCAGTTCTTC. Translation gives CASSPRLAGPNEQFF.

The J gene is TRBJ2-1, the V gene TRBV4-2, with 14 nucleotides matching TRBD2. From germline, CDR1 is LGHNA and CDR2 YNFKEQ. The CDR3 is made up of 17 amino acids. J lost 7 bases, V lost 1 base, and 6 bases had no gene match. CDR3: CASSQGPGTSGRNEQFF. CDR3 sequence (DNA): TGTGCCAGCAGCCAAGGGCCCGGGACTAGCGGGAGAAATGAGCAGTTCTTC.

This clone was observed once. The rearrangement joins TRBV20-1 to TRBJ1-1; 7 bases fit TRBD1. This CDR3 contains 11 residues. Germline CDR1 DFQATT, CDR2 SNEGSKA (reference sequence). V trimming: 6 bases; J trimming: 7 bases; junction bases outside the gene matches: 5. This chain's CDR3 is CSARDRLEAFF. The CDR3 bases are TGCAGTGCACGGGACAGACTTGAAGCTTTCTTT.

V is TRBV12-5 and J is TRBJ1-1; tentatively, D is TRBD1 (5 bases). The CDR3 length is 14 residues. From germline, CDR1 is LGHNT and CDR2 FRNRAP. Deletions cut 5 bases from V and 10 bases from J, with 20 bases between. Here the CDR3 DNA reads TGTGCTAGTGGTCCCCATTGGCAAGGACAAGCAGCTTTCTTT. It specifies CASGPHWQGQAAFF.

The chain uses TRBV29-1 and TRBJ2-7; 9 nucleotides agree with TRBD2. There are 16 residues in the CDR3. Germline V lookup: CDR1 SQVTM, CDR2 ANQGSEA. The trim removed 6 bases at V and 0 bases at J, leaving 12 bases unmatched. CDR3 DNA: TGCAGCGTGAGCTCCTCCCGGACTAGCGCCTCCTACGAGCAGTACTTC. It encodes CSVSSSRTSASYEQYF.

The chain links TRBV4-3 to TRBJ1-2; 11 bases agree with TRBD1. Germline V gene sequence: CDR1 LGHNA, CDR2 YSLEER. CDR3 length: 20 residues. V lost 1 base, J lost 6 bases, and 19 bases stayed unmatched. The CDR3 here is CASSQGWPSRRGQGANGYTF. The CDR3 nucleotides read TGCGCCAGCAGCCAAGGTTGGCCCTCCCGCAGAGGACAGGGGGCCAATGGCTACACCTTC.

CDR3 DNA sequence: TGCAGCGTTGAAGATCACCCAGCCAGCGGGGGGGACTACAATGAGCAGTTCTTC. It encodes CSVEDHPASGGDYNEQFF. This chain joins TRBV29-1 and TRBJ2-1, with TRBD2 identical over 10 bases. The V segment lost 0 bases and the J segment 3 bases; nucleotides outside the gene matches: 11. Germline values: CDR1 SQVTM, CDR2 ANQGSEA. CDR3 size: 18 residues.

V gene TRBV6-5 combines with J gene TRBJ1-5; 8 bases map to TRBD1. The junction had 6 bases not matched to a gene; V was cut back by 4 bases and J by 4 bases. Per the germline V gene, CDR1 is MNHEY and CDR2 is SVGAGI. This CDR3 has 15 amino acids. CDR3 amino acids: CASSSRQGPNQPQHF. The CDR3 DNA follows: TGTGCCAGCAGTTCTAGACAGGGGCCTAATCAGCCCCAGCATTTT.

This clone appeared once. The J gene is TRBJ1-5, the V gene TRBV5-5; weak D call: TRBD1 (6 bases). Per germline, CDR1 SGHKS and CDR2 YYEKEE (reference sequence). There are 15 residues in the CDR3. Trimming took off 0 bases at V and 7 bases at J, with 14 bases between the two ends. CDR3 sequence reads: CASSLDGDKGQPQHF. CDR3 coding DNA: TGTGCCAGCAGCTTGGACGGGGACAAAGGACAGCCCCAGCATTTT.

The V call is TRBV29-1, the J call TRBJ2-7; the D gene is possibly TRBD2 (6 bases). Germline-derived CDR1 and CDR2 are SQVTM and ANQGSEA. This CDR3 has 13 residues. Trimming cost V 1 base and J 6 bases, with 13 bases left between them. This CDR3 is CSVEGRGESEQYF. CDR3 coding DNA: TGCAGCGTTGAAGGGCGCGGGGAGTCCGAGCAGTACTTC.

V gene TRBV25-1 combines with J gene TRBJ2-4, with D possibly TRBD2 on 6 matching bases. Germline V gene lookup returns CDR1 MGHDK and CDR2 SYGVNS. CDR3 length: 15 amino acids. V gave up 2 bases and J gave up 0 bases, with 8 bases separating them. The CDR3, as DNA: TGTGCCAGCAGTGAAGCGGGGAGAGCCAAAAACATTCAGTACTTC. This gives the protein CASSEAGRAKNIQYF.

V usage is TRBV10-1 and J usage is TRBJ1-1; 9 bases align to TRBD1. This CDR3 has 14 residues. The V gene's germline CDR1 is WNHNN and CDR2 SYGVQD (reference sequence). After removal of 2 bases from V and 3 bases from J, the junction contained 1 base not matched to a gene. The CDR3 reads CASSEDRGDTEAFF. The CDR3 nucleotides are TGCGCCAGCAGTGAGGACAGGGGGGACACTGAAGCTTTCTTT.

This chain joins TRBV29-1 and TRBJ2-1, with TRBD1 matching over 8 bases. The ends lost 6 bases at V and 2 bases at J; junction bases unmatched: 3. The CDR3 runs 13 residues. CDR1 SQVTM and CDR2 ANQGSEA come from the germline V gene. The CDR3 sequence is CSVPGQAYNEQFF. The CDR3, as DNA: TGCAGCGTACCGGGACAGGCCTACAATGAGCAGTTCTTC.

The chain uses TRBV27 and TRBJ2-7; 11 positions match TRBD2. Per the germline V gene, CDR1 is MNHEY and CDR2 is SMNVEV (reference sequence). The CDR3 sequence is 18 residues long. V gave up 5 bases and J gave up 5 bases; unmatched junction bases: 17. CDR3 residues: CASSGQVRTTSGKDEQYF. Here the CDR3 DNA reads TGTGCCAGCAGTGGACAGGTCCGAACGACTAGCGGGAAGGACGAGCAGTACTTC.

This clone was seen just once. This chain uses TRBV5-6 with TRBJ2-7; TRBD1 is a possible D gene (5 bases). Trimming shortened V by 4 bases and J by 7 bases, and 21 bases separated the two germline ends. This CDR3 has 15 amino acids. The V gene's germline CDR1 is SGHDT and CDR2 YYEEEE. CDR3 DNA: TGTGCCAGCAGCCTAACCCGGACATACCCCTCGGAGCAGTACTTC. Translated, it gives CASSLTRTYPSEQYF.